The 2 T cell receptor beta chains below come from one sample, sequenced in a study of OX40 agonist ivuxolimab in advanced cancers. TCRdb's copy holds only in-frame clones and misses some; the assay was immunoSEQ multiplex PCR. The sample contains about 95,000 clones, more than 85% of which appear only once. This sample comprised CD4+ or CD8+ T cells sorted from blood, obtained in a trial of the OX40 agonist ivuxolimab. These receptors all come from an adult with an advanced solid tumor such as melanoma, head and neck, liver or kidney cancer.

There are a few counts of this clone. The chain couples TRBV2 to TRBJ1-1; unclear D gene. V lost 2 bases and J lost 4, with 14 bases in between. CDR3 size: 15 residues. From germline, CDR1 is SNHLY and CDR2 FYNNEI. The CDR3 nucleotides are TGTGCCAGCAGTGAAAGGTCGAGCAGAAGCACTGAAGCTTTCTTT. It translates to CASSERSSRSTEAFF.

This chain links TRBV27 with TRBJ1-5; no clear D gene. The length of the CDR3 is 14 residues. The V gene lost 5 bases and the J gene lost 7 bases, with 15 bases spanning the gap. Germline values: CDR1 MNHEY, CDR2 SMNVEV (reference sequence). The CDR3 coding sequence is TGTGCCAGCAGTCCAATACCCTCGCGACAGCCCCAGCATTTT. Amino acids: CASSPIPSRQPQHF.